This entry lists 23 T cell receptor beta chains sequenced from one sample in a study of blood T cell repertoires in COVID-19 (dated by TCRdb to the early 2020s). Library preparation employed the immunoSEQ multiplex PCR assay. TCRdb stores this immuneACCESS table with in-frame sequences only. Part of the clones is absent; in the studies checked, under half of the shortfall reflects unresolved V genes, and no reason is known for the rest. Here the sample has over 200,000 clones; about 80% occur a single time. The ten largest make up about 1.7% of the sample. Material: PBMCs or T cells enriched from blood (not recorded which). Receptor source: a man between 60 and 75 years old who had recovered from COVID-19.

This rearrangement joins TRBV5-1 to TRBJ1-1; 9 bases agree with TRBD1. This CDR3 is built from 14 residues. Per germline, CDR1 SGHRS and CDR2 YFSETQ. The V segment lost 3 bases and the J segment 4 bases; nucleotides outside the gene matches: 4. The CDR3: CASSWGTGPTEAFF. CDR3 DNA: TGCGCCAGCAGCTGGGGGACAGGGCCCACTGAAGCTTTCTTT.

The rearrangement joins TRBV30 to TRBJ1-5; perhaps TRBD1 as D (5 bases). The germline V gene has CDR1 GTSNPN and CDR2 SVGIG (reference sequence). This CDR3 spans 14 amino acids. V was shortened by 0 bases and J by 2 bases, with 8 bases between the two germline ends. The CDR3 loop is CAWSVGGGNQPQHF. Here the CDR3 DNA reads TGTGCCTGGAGTGTCGGGGGGGGCAATCAGCCCCAGCATTTT. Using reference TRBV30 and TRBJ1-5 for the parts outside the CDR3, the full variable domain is SQTIHQWPATLVQPVGSPLSLECTVEGTSNPNLYWYRQAAGRGLQLLFYSVGIGQISSEVPQNLSASRPQDRQFILSSKKLLLSDSGFYLCAWSVGGGNQPQHFGDGTRLSIL.

The CDR3 here is CSVEAGTGVYGYTF. DNA of the CDR3: TGCAGCGTTGAAGCCGGGACAGGGGTCTATGGCTACACCTTC. This sequence joins TRBV29-1 and TRBJ1-2, with TRBD1 matching 10 bases. Germline CDR1 and CDR2: SQVTM and ANQGSEA. This CDR3 region has 14 residues. Unmatched junction bases numbered 3, after V lost 1 base and J lost 4 bases.

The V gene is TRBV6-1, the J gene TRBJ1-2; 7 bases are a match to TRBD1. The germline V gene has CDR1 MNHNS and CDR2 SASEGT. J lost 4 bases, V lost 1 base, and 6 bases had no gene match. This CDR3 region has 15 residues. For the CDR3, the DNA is TGTGCCAGCAGTGAAGGGGCAGGGGGGTCCTATGGCTACACCTTC. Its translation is CASSEGAGGSYGYTF.

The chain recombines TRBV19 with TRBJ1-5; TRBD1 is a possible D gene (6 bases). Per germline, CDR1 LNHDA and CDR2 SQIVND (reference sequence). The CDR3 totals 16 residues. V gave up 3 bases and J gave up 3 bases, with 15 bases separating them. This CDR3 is CASSITPRGANQPQHF. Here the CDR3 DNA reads TGTGCCAGTAGTATTACCCCCCGGGGGGCCAATCAGCCCCAGCATTTT. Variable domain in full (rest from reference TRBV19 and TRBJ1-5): DGGITQSPKYLFRKEGQNVTLSCEQNLNHDAMYWYRQDPGQGLRLIYYSQIVNDFQKGDIAEGYSVSREKKESFPLTVTSAQKNPTAFYLCASSITPRGANQPQHFGDGTRLSIL.

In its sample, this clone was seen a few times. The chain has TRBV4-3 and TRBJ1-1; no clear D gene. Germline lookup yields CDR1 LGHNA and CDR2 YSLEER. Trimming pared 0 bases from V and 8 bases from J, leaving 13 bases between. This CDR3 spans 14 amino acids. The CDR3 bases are TGCGCCAGCAGCCAAGACTCCGCCCCCAGGGAAGCTTTCTTT. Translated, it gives CASSQDSAPREAFF.

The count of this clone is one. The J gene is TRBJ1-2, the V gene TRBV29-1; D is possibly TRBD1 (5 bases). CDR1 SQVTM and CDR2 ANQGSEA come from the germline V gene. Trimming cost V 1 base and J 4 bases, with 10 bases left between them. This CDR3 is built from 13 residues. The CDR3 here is CSVEAGKGYGYTF. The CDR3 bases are TGCAGCGTTGAAGCAGGGAAGGGCTATGGCTACACCTTC.

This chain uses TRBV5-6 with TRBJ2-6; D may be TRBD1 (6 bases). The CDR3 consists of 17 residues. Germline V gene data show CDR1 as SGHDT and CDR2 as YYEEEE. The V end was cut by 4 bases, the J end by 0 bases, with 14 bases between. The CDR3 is CASSTWDIPSGANVLTF. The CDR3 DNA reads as TGTGCCAGCAGCACGTGGGACATCCCCTCTGGGGCCAACGTCCTGACTTTC.

The chain's CDR3 is CASSLALSGKHEQYF. Written as DNA, the CDR3 is TGTGCCAGCAGCTTGGCGTTGTCAGGGAAGCACGAGCAGTACTTC. The V and J genes are TRBV5-4 and TRBJ2-7; perhaps TRBD1 as D (5 bases). Germline V CDR1 and CDR2: SGHNT, YYREEE (reference sequence). The CDR3 is 15 residues long. The germline V and J ends were trimmed by 0 bases and 5 bases, with 15 bases remaining between them.

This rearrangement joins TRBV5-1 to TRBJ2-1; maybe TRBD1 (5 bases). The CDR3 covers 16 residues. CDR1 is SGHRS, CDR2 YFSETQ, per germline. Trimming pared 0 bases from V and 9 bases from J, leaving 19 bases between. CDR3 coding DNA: TGCGCCAGCAGCTTGGCCGTGGGGTCAGGGCTTGGTGAGCAGTTCTTC. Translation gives CASSLAVGSGLGEQFF.

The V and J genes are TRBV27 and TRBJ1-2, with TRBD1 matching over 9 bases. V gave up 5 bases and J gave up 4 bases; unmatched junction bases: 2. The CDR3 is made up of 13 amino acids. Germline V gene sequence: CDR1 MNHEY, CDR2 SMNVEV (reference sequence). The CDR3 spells CASSATGGYGYTF. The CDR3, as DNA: TGTGCCAGCAGTGCGACAGGGGGCTATGGCTACACCTTC.

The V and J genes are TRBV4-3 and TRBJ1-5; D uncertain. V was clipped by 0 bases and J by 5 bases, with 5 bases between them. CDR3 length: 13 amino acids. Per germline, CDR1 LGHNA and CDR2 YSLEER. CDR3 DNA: TGCGCCAGCAGCCAAGATCGAGATCAGCCCCAGCATTTT. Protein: CASSQDRDQPQHF.

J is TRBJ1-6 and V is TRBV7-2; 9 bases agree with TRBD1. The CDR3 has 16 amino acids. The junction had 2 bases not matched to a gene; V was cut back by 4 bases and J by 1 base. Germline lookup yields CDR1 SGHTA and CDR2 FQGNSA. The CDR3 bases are TGTGCCAGCAGCTATGACAGGGGGTCCTATAATTCACCCCTCCACTTT. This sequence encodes CASSYDRGSYNSPLHF.

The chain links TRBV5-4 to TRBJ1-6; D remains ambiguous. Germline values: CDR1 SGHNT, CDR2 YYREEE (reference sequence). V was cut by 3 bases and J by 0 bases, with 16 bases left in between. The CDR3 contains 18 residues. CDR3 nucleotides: TGTGCCAGCAGCTCGGAGGGAGGTGGGCGCTCCTATAATTCACCCCTCCACTTT. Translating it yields CASSSEGGGRSYNSPLHF.

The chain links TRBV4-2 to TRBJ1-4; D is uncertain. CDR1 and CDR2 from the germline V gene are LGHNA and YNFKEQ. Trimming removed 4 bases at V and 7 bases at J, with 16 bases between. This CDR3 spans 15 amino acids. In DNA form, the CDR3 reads TGTGCCAGCAGCCCTACGCGGAGCGGAGGTGAAAAACTGTTTTTT. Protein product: CASSPTRSGGEKLFF.

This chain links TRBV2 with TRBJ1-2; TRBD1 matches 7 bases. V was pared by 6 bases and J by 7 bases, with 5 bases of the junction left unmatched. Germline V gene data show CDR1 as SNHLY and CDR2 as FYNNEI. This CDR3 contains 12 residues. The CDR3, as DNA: TGTGCCAGCAGGGGAACAGGGGTTGGCTACACCTTC. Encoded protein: CASRGTGVGYTF.

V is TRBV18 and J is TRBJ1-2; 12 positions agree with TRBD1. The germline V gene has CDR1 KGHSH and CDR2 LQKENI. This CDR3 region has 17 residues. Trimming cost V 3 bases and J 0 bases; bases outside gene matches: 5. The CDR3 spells CASSPVGQGAPNYGYTF. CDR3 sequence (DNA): TGTGCCAGCTCACCCGTGGGACAGGGGGCGCCTAACTATGGCTACACCTTC.

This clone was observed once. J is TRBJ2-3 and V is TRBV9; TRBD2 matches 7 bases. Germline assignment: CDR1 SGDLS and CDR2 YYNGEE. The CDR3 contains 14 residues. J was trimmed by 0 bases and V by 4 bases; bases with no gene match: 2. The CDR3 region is CASSYGGSTDTQYF. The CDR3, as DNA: TGTGCCAGCAGCTACGGGGGGAGCACAGATACGCAGTATTTT. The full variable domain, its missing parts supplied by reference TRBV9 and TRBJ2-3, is DSGVTQTPKHLITATGQRVTLRCSPRSGDLSVYWYQQSLDQGLQFLIQYYNGEERAKGNILERFSAQQFPDLHSELNLSSLELGDSALYFCASSYGGSTDTQYFGPGTRLTVL.

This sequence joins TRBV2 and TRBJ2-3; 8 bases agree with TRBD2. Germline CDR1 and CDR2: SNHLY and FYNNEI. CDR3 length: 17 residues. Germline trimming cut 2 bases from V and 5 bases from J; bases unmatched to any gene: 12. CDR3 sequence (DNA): TGTGCCAGCAGTGAATCCCTAGCGGGCCCGGGGAGAGATACGCAGTATTTT. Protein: CASSESLAGPGRDTQYF.

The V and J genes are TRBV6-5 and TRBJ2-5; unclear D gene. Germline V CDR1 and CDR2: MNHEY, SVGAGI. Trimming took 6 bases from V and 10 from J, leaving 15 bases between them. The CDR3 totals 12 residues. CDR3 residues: CASRGPRIGQYF. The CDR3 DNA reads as TGTGCCAGCAGGGGCCCCAGAATTGGCCAGTACTTC.

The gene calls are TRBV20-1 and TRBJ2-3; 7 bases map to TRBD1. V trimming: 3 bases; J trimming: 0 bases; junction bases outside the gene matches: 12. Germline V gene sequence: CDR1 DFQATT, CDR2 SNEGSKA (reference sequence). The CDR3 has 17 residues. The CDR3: CSASNRDSWHSTDTQYF. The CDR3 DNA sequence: TGCAGTGCTAGTAACCGGGACAGTTGGCACAGCACAGATACGCAGTATTTT.

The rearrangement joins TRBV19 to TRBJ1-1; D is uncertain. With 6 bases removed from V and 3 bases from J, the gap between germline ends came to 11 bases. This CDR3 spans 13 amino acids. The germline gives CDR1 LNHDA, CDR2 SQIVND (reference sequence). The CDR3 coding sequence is TGTGCCAGTAGAAGTTACGCGGACACTGAAGCTTTCTTT. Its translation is CASRSYADTEAFF.

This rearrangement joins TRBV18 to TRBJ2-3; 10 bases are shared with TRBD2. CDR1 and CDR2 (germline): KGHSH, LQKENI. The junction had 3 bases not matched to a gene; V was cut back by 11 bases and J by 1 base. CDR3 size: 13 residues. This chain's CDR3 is CAGSGGGTDTQYF. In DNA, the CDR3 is TGTGCCGGCAGCGGGGGGGGCACAGATACGCAGTATTTT.